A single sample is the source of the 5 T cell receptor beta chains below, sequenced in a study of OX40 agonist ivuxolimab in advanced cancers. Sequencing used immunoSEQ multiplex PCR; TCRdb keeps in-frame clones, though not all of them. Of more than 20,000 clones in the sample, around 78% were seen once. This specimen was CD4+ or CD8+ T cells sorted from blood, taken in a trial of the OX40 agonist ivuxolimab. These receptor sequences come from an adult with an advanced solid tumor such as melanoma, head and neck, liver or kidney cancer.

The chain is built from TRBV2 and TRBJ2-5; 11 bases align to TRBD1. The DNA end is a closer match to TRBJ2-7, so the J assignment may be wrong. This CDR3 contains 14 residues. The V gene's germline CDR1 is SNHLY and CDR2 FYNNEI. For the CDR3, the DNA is TGTGCCAGCAGTTTCGGGACAGGGGGCTACGAGCAGTACTTC. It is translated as CASSFGTGGYEQYF.

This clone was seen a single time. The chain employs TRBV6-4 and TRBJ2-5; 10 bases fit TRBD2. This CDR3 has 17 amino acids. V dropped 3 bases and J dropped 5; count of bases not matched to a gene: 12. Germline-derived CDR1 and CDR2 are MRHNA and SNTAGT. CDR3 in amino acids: CASSERGGLAGDETQYF. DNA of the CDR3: TGTGCCAGCAGTGAAAGGGGGGGGCTAGCGGGAGATGAGACCCAGTACTTC.

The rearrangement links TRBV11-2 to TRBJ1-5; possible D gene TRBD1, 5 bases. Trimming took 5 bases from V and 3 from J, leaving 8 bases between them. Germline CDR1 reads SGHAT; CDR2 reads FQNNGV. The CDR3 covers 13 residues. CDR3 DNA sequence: TGTGCCAGCAGCACGGACATCAATCAGCCCCAGCATTTT. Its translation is CASSTDINQPQHF.

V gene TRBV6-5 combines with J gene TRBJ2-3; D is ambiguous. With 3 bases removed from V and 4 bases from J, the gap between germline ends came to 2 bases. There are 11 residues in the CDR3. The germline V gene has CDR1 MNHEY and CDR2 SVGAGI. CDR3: CASSYSDTQYF. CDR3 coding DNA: TGTGCCAGCAGTTATTCAGATACGCAGTATTTT.

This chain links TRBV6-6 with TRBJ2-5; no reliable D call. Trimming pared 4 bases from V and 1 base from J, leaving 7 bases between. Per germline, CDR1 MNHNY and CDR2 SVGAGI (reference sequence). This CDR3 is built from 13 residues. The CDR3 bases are TGTGCCAGCAGTTTTCTGGCCCAAGAGACCCAGTACTTC. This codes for CASSFLAQETQYF.